These 31 T cell receptor beta chains were all obtained from the same sample, sequenced in a study of cytomegalovirus exposure and HLA in healthy donors. Both 60 Vbeta primers and 13 Jbeta primers went into the PCR. TCRdb's copy holds only in-frame clones and misses some; the assay was immunoSEQ multiplex PCR. The table has roughly 80,000 clones, approximately 67% seen once. The source material was PBMCs. The receptors were sampled from a male donor in good health and CMV-seropositive.

This chain joins TRBV5-1 and TRBJ1-4; D not certain. Germline V gene sequence: CDR1 SGHRS, CDR2 YFSETQ. The CDR3 has 14 residues. The ends were cut back, 3 bases at V and 8 bases at J, with 14 bases in the middle. The CDR3 DNA reads as TGCGCCAGCAGCTCGGGGAGGAGCGGCGAAAAACTGTTTTTT. Amino acid sequence: CASSSGRSGEKLFF.

J is TRBJ1-1 and V is TRBV28; 7 bases align to TRBD1. The V gene end was trimmed by 5 bases and the J gene end by 2 bases; junction bases not matched to a gene: 8. The CDR3 totals 15 residues. Germline lookup yields CDR1 MDHEN and CDR2 SYDVKM. CDR3 region: CASSPEDRTNTEAFF. CDR3 DNA: TGTGCCAGCAGTCCGGAGGACAGGACCAACACTGAAGCTTTCTTT.

J is TRBJ2-7 and V is TRBV19, with TRBD2 identical over 7 bases. V shed 1 base, J shed 2 bases, and the junction held 5 bases outside the gene matches. Germline CDR1 LNHDA, CDR2 SQIVND (reference sequence). There are 15 residues in the CDR3. The CDR3 coding sequence is TGTGCCAGTAGTATAGTATCCAGCGGGGCCTACGAGCAGTACTTC. It specifies CASSIVSSGAYEQYF.

This clone showed up just a few times. The rearrangement uses TRBV6-4 and TRBJ2-2, with 10 positions matching TRBD2. V was clipped by 6 bases and J by 1 base; unmatched bases: 2. The CDR3 length is 15 residues. Germline CDR1 MRHNA, CDR2 SNTAGT. The CDR3 loop reads CASSRLAGNTGELFF. The CDR3 nucleotides read TGTGCCAGCAGCCGACTAGCGGGGAACACCGGGGAGCTGTTTTTT.

A remark on this clone: Distinct nucleotide sequences in the sample also encode this CDR3. CDR3: CASSLDRANEKLFF. Written as DNA, the CDR3 is TGTGCCAGCAGCTTGGACAGGGCTAATGAAAAACTGTTTTTT. J is TRBJ1-4 and V is TRBV7-9; 8 nucleotides agree with TRBD1. CDR1 is SEHNR and CDR2 is FQNEAQ in the germline V gene (reference sequence). This CDR3 is 14 amino acids long. V shed 3 bases and J 3 bases; nucleotides not matched to a gene: 0. Together with reference TRBV7-9 and TRBJ1-4, the CDR3 gives the full variable domain: DTGVSQNPRHKITKRGQNVTFRCDPISEHNRLYWYRQTLGQGPEFLTYFQNEAQLEKSRLLSDRFSAERPKGSFSTLEIQRTEQGDSAMYLCASSLDRANEKLFFGSGTQLSVL.

The chain has TRBV5-1 and TRBJ2-1; maybe TRBD2 (6 bases). The CDR3 is 13 amino acids. The V gene's germline CDR1 is SGHRS and CDR2 YFSETQ. Deletions cut 0 bases from V and 7 bases from J, with 8 bases between. CDR3 sequence (DNA): TGCGCCAGCAGCTTGGACAGCGGGAATGAGCAGTTCTTC. Amino acid sequence: CASSLDSGNEQFF. Variable domain in full (rest from reference TRBV5-1 and TRBJ2-1): KAGVTQTPRYLIKTRGQQVTLSCSPISGHRSVSWYQQTPGQGLQFLFEYFSETQRNKGNFPGRFSGRQFSNSRSEMNVSTLELGDSALYLCASSLDSGNEQFFGPGTRLTVL.

The chain recombines TRBV25-1 with TRBJ2-1; possible D gene TRBD1, 5 bases. Trimming removed 3 bases at V and 2 bases at J, with 14 bases between. The CDR3 has 16 amino acids. Germline V CDR1 and CDR2: MGHDK, SYGVNS. The CDR3 DNA reads as TGTGCCAGCAGTGATTCCGCAGGGAACCCCTACAATGAGCAGTTCTTC. It codes for CASSDSAGNPYNEQFF.

The chain carries TRBV15 and TRBJ2-5; 10 positions agree with TRBD2. The CDR3 covers 16 residues. V lost 1 base and J lost 5; bases outside the gene matches: 7. From germline, CDR1 is LNHNV and CDR2 YYDKDF (reference sequence). The CDR3 protein is CATSRARSGRAETQYF. The CDR3 DNA reads as TGTGCCACCAGCAGAGCGAGAAGCGGGAGGGCTGAGACCCAGTACTTC.

The J gene is TRBJ2-5, the V gene TRBV30, with TRBD2 identical over 7 bases. CDR1 and CDR2 from the germline V gene are GTSNPN and SVGIG (reference sequence). The CDR3 length is 14 residues. The V and J ends lost 2 bases and 0 bases, in that order; junction bases with no gene match: 3. CDR3 region: CAWSIGTNQETQYF. Here the CDR3 DNA reads TGTGCCTGGAGTATTGGGACTAACCAAGAGACCCAGTACTTC.

The chain recombines TRBV6-6 with TRBJ2-3; 7 nucleotides agree with TRBD1. CDR3 length equals 15 residues. Germline V gene sequence: CDR1 MNHNY, CDR2 SVGAGI (reference sequence). Trimming removed 4 bases from V and 2 bases from J; junction bases left unmatched: 6. CDR3 protein: CASSSRQGYTDTQYF. CDR3 DNA: TGTGCCAGCAGTTCGCGACAGGGATACACAGATACGCAGTATTTT.

V is TRBV28 and J is TRBJ2-2; possibly TRBD1 for D (6 bases). Trimming took 2 bases from V and 7 from J, leaving 17 bases between them. This CDR3 has 16 amino acids. Germline V gives CDR1 MDHEN, CDR2 SYDVKM. CDR3 sequence (DNA): TGTGCCAGCAGTTTACTTCCAGGGGCGGTTAACGGGGAGCTGTTTTTT. This encodes CASSLLPGAVNGELFF.

The J gene is TRBJ1-2, the V gene TRBV4-2, with D hard to call. The germline CDR1 and CDR2 sequences are LGHNA and YNFKEQ. Trimming left V 0 bases short and J 5 bases short, with 10 bases between. CDR3 length: 14 amino acids. The CDR3 protein is CASSQEEEGYGYTF. The CDR3 bases are TGTGCCAGCAGCCAAGAAGAGGAGGGATATGGCTACACCTTC.

Written as DNA, the CDR3 is TGCGCCAGCAGCCAAGAAAGAAAGCGCGAGCAGTACTTC. It translates to CASSQERKREQYF. The rearrangement links TRBV4-3 to TRBJ2-7, with D unclear. Germline assignment: CDR1 LGHNA and CDR2 YSLEER. The ends were cut back, 0 bases at V and 6 bases at J, with 9 bases in the middle. The CDR3 has 13 amino acids.

On this clone itself: One junction end does not reproduce the germline sequence, and a read error may be involved. J is TRBJ2-3 and V is TRBV5-5; 14 bases are a match to TRBD2. The CDR3 has 15 residues. The germline V gene encodes CDR1 SGHKS and CDR2 YYEKEE (reference sequence). This CDR3 is CASSLGLAGGPRYDF. The CDR3 DNA sequence: TGTGCCAGCAGCCTCGGACTAGCGGGGGGCCCACGGTACGATTTT.

The chain carries TRBV4-3 and TRBJ2-7; TRBD2 agrees at 7 bases. The CDR3 spans 13 residues. V lost 2 bases to trimming and J lost 8 bases; unmatched junction nucleotides: 6. Germline values: CDR1 LGHNA, CDR2 YSLEER. Here the CDR3 DNA reads TGCGCCAGCAGCCAATTGGGGGGGGGAAAGCAGTACTTC. Amino acid sequence: CASSQLGGGKQYF.

This sequence joins TRBV6-1 and TRBJ1-2, with D possibly TRBD1 on 6 matching bases. Germline V lookup: CDR1 MNHNS, CDR2 SASEGT. Trimming stripped 4 bases from V and 8 bases from J, with 17 bases between. The CDR3 length is 14 residues. This chain's CDR3 is CASSVKTGGGGYTF. The CDR3 DNA follows: TGTGCCAGCAGTGTCAAGACAGGTGGGGGAGGCTACACCTTC.

V usage is TRBV4-1 and J usage is TRBJ2-7, with 9 bases fitting TRBD2. The germline gives CDR1 MGHRA, CDR2 YSYEKL. This CDR3 spans 17 amino acids. V lost 0 bases and J lost 0; bases outside the gene matches: 6. This CDR3 is CASSQERPTSGSYEQYF. CDR3 sequence (DNA): TGCGCCAGCAGCCAAGAACGGCCGACTAGCGGCTCCTACGAGCAGTACTTC.

The chain couples TRBV9 to TRBJ2-2; 7 nucleotides agree with TRBD1. From germline, CDR1 is SGDLS and CDR2 YYNGEE. The CDR3 contains 18 residues. J gave up 1 base and V 3 bases, and 12 bases lay outside the gene matches. For the CDR3, the DNA is TGTGCCAGCAGCGCCCCCCGGGACAGTTTGTTGAACACCGGGGAGCTGTTTTTT. Its translation is CASSAPRDSLLNTGELFF.

This clone has a handful of counts. The chain links TRBV7-2 to TRBJ2-5; 9 nucleotides match TRBD1. The junction had 4 bases not matched to a gene; V was cut back by 6 bases and J by 2 bases. The CDR3 loop spans 14 amino acids. CDR1 SGHTA and CDR2 FQGNSA come from the germline V gene. CDR3 coding DNA: TGTGCCAGCAGTCGTGACAGGGGGCAAGAGACCCAGTACTTC. Protein product: CASSRDRGQETQYF.

J is TRBJ1-3 and V is TRBV5-1; tentatively, D is TRBD1 (5 bases). CDR1 is SGHRS and CDR2 is YFSETQ in the germline V gene. The ends were cut back, 0 bases at V and 0 bases at J, with 7 bases in the middle. The CDR3 runs to 15 residues. CDR3 residues: CASSLAQGSGNTIYF. DNA for the CDR3: TGCGCCAGCAGCTTGGCGCAGGGCTCTGGAAACACCATATATTTT. Drawing the rest from reference TRBV5-1 and TRBJ1-3, the complete variable domain is KAGVTQTPRYLIKTRGQQVTLSCSPISGHRSVSWYQQTPGQGLQFLFEYFSETQRNKGNFPGRFSGRQFSNSRSEMNVSTLELGDSALYLCASSLAQGSGNTIYFGEGSWLTVV.

The chain carries TRBV27 and TRBJ2-7; TRBD1 is a possible D gene (6 bases). The germline V gene has CDR1 MNHEY and CDR2 SMNVEV (reference sequence). The V end was cut by 5 bases, the J end by 3 bases, with 14 bases between. The CDR3 loop spans 14 amino acids. CDR3 in DNA: TGTGCCAGCAGTAAGGGCAGGGGAGACTACGAGCAGTACTTC. Protein product: CASSKGRGDYEQYF.

The chain joins TRBV10-3 to TRBJ1-5; D might be TRBD1 (5 bases). Germline CDR1 is ENHRY and CDR2 is SYGVKD. The CDR3 is 13 amino acids. V shed 7 bases and J shed 3 bases, with 10 bases lying between them. CDR3: CAITGQVNQPQHF. Here the CDR3 DNA reads TGTGCCATCACCGGACAAGTCAATCAGCCCCAGCATTTT.

The chain has TRBV28 and TRBJ2-4; a weak D match, TRBD1 (6 bases). This CDR3 has 14 residues. The V gene's germline CDR1 is MDHEN and CDR2 SYDVKM. Trimming removed 3 bases at V and 4 bases at J, with 10 bases between. DNA for the CDR3: TGTGCCAGCAGTTTGGGGGCCCGTAAAAACATTCAGTACTTC. This translates into CASSLGARKNIQYF.

The V gene is TRBV7-9, the J gene TRBJ2-1; tentatively, D is TRBD2 (5 bases). Trimming shortened V by 5 bases and J by 2 bases, and 13 bases separated the two germline ends. Germline V gene data show CDR1 as SEHNR and CDR2 as FQNEAQ (reference sequence). The CDR3 has 15 residues. CDR3 sequence: CASSPSGGTYNEQFF. DNA of the CDR3: TGTGCCAGCAGCCCCTCCGGAGGAACCTACAATGAGCAGTTCTTC.

V usage is TRBV12-5 and J usage is TRBJ2-1; D gene ambiguous. Germline CDR1 LGHNT, CDR2 FRNRAP. The CDR3 totals 10 residues. V was clipped by 7 bases and J by 11 bases, with 9 bases between them. CDR3 sequence (DNA): TGTGCTAGTGTTTCTGGCCAGCAGTTCTTC. Its protein product is CASVSGQQFF. The full variable domain, completed using reference TRBV12-5 and TRBJ2-1, is DARVTQTPRHKVTEMGQEVTMRCQPILGHNTVFWYRQTMMQGLELLAYFRNRAPLDDSGMPKDRFSAEMPDATLATLKIQPSEPRDSAVYFCASVSGQQFFGPGTRLTVL.

This chain joins TRBV5-1 and TRBJ1-2, with a weak D call TRBD1 (6 bases). The germline V and J ends were trimmed by 4 bases and 3 bases, with 16 bases remaining between them. CDR3 length: 15 amino acids. Germline assignment: CDR1 SGHRS and CDR2 YFSETQ. DNA for the CDR3: TGCGCCAGCAGCCCGAATCGGAACAGGGACTATGGCTACACCTTC. This encodes CASSPNRNRDYGYTF. The complete variable domain, with remaining parts taken from reference TRBV5-1 and TRBJ1-2, reads KAGVTQTPRYLIKTRGQQVTLSCSPISGHRSVSWYQQTPGQGLQFLFEYFSETQRNKGNFPGRFSGRQFSNSRSEMNVSTLELGDSALYLCASSPNRNRDYGYTFGSGTRLTVV.

The J gene is TRBJ1-2, the V gene TRBV13; 9 nucleotides line up with TRBD1. The CDR3 consists of 13 residues. The germline CDR1 and CDR2 sequences are PRHDT and FYEKMQ (reference sequence). V shed 5 bases, J shed 8 bases, and the junction held 6 bases outside the gene matches. The CDR3 DNA reads TGTGCCAGCAGCGCCAGACAGGGGGACGGCTACACCTTC. Its translation: CASSARQGDGYTF.

The chain has TRBV6-1 and TRBJ1-3; 8 bases align to TRBD1. CDR3 length: 14 residues. V was clipped by 5 bases and J by 4 bases; unmatched bases: 4. Germline loops: CDR1 MNHNS, CDR2 SASEGT. CDR3 sequence (DNA): TGTGCCAGCAGTTTCAGGGGGCTCGGAAACACCATATATTTT. This translates into CASSFRGLGNTIYF.

In this sample, this clone turned up a few times. The V call is TRBV7-8, the J call TRBJ2-1; 9 nucleotides line up with TRBD1. Germline V lookup: CDR1 SGHVS, CDR2 FQNEAQ. The CDR3 totals 14 residues. With V trimmed by 5 bases and J by 9 bases, 8 bases remained unmatched. The CDR3 sequence: CASSLDRGGFEQFF. The CDR3 nucleotides read TGTGCCAGCAGCCTCGACAGGGGGGGTTTTGAGCAGTTCTTC.

The chain uses TRBV6-1 and TRBJ2-7, with 9 positions matching TRBD2. Germline V gene lookup returns CDR1 MNHNS and CDR2 SASEGT. The CDR3 loop spans 15 amino acids. Trimming cost V 3 bases and J 5 bases; bases outside gene matches: 8. CDR3 in amino acids: CASSEGLAGVNEQYF. DNA for the CDR3: TGTGCCAGCAGTGAGGGGTTAGCGGGGGTTAACGAGCAGTACTTC.

The chain links TRBV7-9 to TRBJ1-3; D is perhaps TRBD1 (6 bases). Germline loops: CDR1 SEHNR, CDR2 FQNEAQ (reference sequence). Trimming removed 4 bases from V and 2 bases from J, with 9 bases in between. The CDR3 totals 14 residues. The CDR3 DNA reads as TGTGCCAGCAGCTCTGAGGGGGCTGGAAACACCATATATTTT. Protein: CASSSEGAGNTIYF.